Described below is a single T cell receptor beta chain sequence and its context. Its target is unknown. Using CD45RO/CCR7/CD25/CD127/CD95/CD27, CD4+ naive, central memory, regulatory and stem cell-like memory cells were sorted. What was sequenced were expressed TCRB transcripts, since all of the isolated RNA had been reverse transcribed. Sequencing of naive, central memory and regulatory T cell samples gave an average of approximately 3.5 million reads. Profiled with immunoSEQ multiplex PCR; TCRdb holds only in-frame clones, not every one. This table holds fewer than 250,000 clones, under 70% found once. This sample is drawn from a study of beta chain features in type 1 diabetes. Broader study findings: In the patient group, naive, central memory and Treg TCRB repertoires seemed more alike than in the healthy donor group. TCRB CDR3s were moderately but significantly shorter in Type 1 diabetes patients in all four CD4+ subsets.

V lost 7 bases, J lost 6 bases, and 16 bases stayed unmatched. The length of the CDR3 is 17 residues. Germline CDR1 is SQVTM and CDR2 is ANQGSEA. Sequenced material: naive CD4+ T cells from blood. The V call is TRBV29-1, the J call TRBJ2-3, with 13 nucleotides matching TRBD2. The receptor was derived from a man in his thirties or forties in good health. The CDR3 DNA reads as TGCAGCGGGTCCGGGACTAGCGGGACCTCTCCTGCGGATACGCAGTATTTT. It codes for CSGSGTSGTSPADTQYF.